This T cell receptor (beta chain) was found in a study of T cell repertoires in cytomegalovirus infection. Study information: Carrying CMV and the relevant HLA type showed in public TCR beta signatures. General observations from the study: CMV carriers having the relevant HLA were flagged by cumulative public TCR beta family frequency.

TCRdb reprocessed the reads with MiXCR, giving one entry per CDR3 protein. The sample carries about half a million distinct CDR3 sequences, about two fifths recorded once. Germline V gene lookup returns CDR1 SGHTA and CDR2 FQGNSA. After removal of 5 bases from V and 2 bases from J, the junction contained 3 bases not matched to a gene. This CDR3 spans 14 amino acids. This clonotype was observed a handful of times. Its antigen is not identified. The specimen was cultured PBMCs, collected from culture after CMV antigen stimulation. The sequence derives from a human donor in good health (CMV status not recorded). Some clones in this sample may be carry-over from other donors' samples. The chain recombines TRBV7-2 with TRBJ2-5, with 9 bases that match TRBD1. Here the CDR3 DNA reads TGTGCCAGCAGCCGAGGGACAGGGCAAGAGACCCAGTACTTC. Its translation is CASSRGTGQETQYF.